This passage covers 12 T cell receptor beta chains from one sample sequenced in a study of T cell responses to AZD1222 COVID-19 vaccine. Produced via immunoSEQ multiplex PCR; TCRdb's table is partial and in-frame only. The sample has about 76,000 clones; about 88% are singletons. Sequencing used peripheral blood, obtained on day 0 of AZD1222 vaccination. The source is an adult in good health.

The genes are TRBV20-1 and TRBJ2-1, with D uncertain. The CDR3 has 10 residues. Trimming took 6 bases from V and 5 from J, leaving 5 bases between them. Germline V CDR1 and CDR2: DFQATT, SNEGSKA (reference sequence). CDR3 in DNA: TGCAGTGCCCATAACAATGAGCAGTTCTTC. It codes for CSAHNNEQFF.

V gene TRBV7-9 combines with J gene TRBJ1-6; D unresolved. Trimming took 0 bases from V and 8 from J, leaving 11 bases between them. Germline CDR1 and CDR2: SEHNR and FQNEAQ (reference sequence). The CDR3 is 15 residues long. CDR3 region: CASSLAGRSDSPLHF. CDR3 DNA sequence: TGTGCCAGCAGCTTAGCCGGGCGTTCGGATTCACCCCTCCACTTT.

The chain's CDR3 is CASSRGVRGISHGEQFF. The DNA for the CDR3 is TGTGCCAGCAGCCGAGGCGTCAGGGGAATCTCACATGGTGAGCAGTTCTTC. This sequence joins TRBV7-9 and TRBJ2-1; TRBD1 might be the D (6 bases). CDR3 length equals 17 residues. V lost 5 bases, J lost 9 bases, and 26 bases lay in between. Germline CDR1 is SEHNR and CDR2 is FQNEAQ (reference sequence).

This clone was seen a single time. V and J are TRBV29-1 and TRBJ2-7; no definite D call. This CDR3 is 11 amino acids long. Looked up from germline, CDR1 is SQVTM and CDR2 is ANQGSEA. The V and J ends lost 5 bases and 1 base respectively, with 6 bases between them. CDR3 nucleotides: TGCAGCGTTCTGGTTTCCTACGAGCAGTACTTC. Translating gives CSVLVSYEQYF.

This rearrangement joins TRBV27 to TRBJ2-1, with 11 bases lining up with TRBD2. This CDR3 region has 17 residues. The germline gives CDR1 MNHEY, CDR2 SMNVEV (reference sequence). The ends lost 0 bases at V and 10 bases at J; junction bases unmatched: 11. This chain's CDR3 is CASSLSIMIAGGGEQFF. The CDR3 DNA reads TGTGCCAGCAGTTTATCGATTATGATAGCGGGAGGGGGGGAGCAGTTCTTC.

The chain uses TRBV10-2 and TRBJ2-4; 9 nucleotides agree with TRBD2. Germline-derived CDR1 and CDR2 are WSHSY and SAAADI. The CDR3 runs 18 residues. Unmatched junction bases numbered 6, after V lost 0 bases and J lost 0 bases. CDR3 loop: CASSESASGALAKNIQYF. The CDR3 DNA follows: TGCGCCAGCAGTGAGTCGGCTAGCGGGGCCCTAGCCAAAAACATTCAGTACTTC.

V and J are TRBV10-2 and TRBJ2-2; unclear D gene. Germline lookup yields CDR1 WSHSY and CDR2 SAAADI. CDR3 length equals 12 residues. With 3 bases removed from V and 6 bases from J, the gap between germline ends came to 5 bases. The CDR3 reads CASSEQSGELFF. CDR3 DNA: TGCGCCAGCAGTGAACAGTCCGGGGAGCTGTTTTTT.

This chain connects TRBV3-1 (or the pseudogene TRBV3-2) to TRBJ2-1; 9 nucleotides agree with TRBD2. The CDR3 totals 15 residues. With 5 bases clipped from V and 8 bases from J, the junction kept 10 bases outside the gene matches. The germline V gene encodes CDR1 LGHDT and CDR2 YNNKEL (reference sequence). The CDR3 coding sequence is TGTGCCAGCAGCTACCCTAGCGGGATAAACGATGAGCAGTTCTTC. It encodes CASSYPSGINDEQFF.

Only a few counts were recorded for this clone. This chain connects TRBV13 to TRBJ1-1; TRBD1 might be the D (6 bases). Looked up from germline, CDR1 is PRHDT and CDR2 is FYEKMQ (reference sequence). The CDR3 has 16 residues. The V end lost 5 bases, the J end lost 5 bases, and 21 bases lay between the germline ends. The CDR3 nucleotides read TGTGCCAGCAGCCCGGGGCAAATAGGGGGGCCAACTGAAGCTTTCTTT. Its protein is CASSPGQIGGPTEAFF.

The chain recombines TRBV9 with TRBJ1-1; 12 bases align to TRBD1. The germline gives CDR1 SGDLS, CDR2 YYNGEE. This CDR3 region has 17 residues. V gave up 3 bases and J gave up 4 bases; unmatched junction bases: 10. This chain's CDR3 is CASSGAGTGGASTEAFF. The CDR3 bases are TGTGCCAGCAGCGGAGCCGGGACAGGGGGCGCGAGCACTGAAGCTTTCTTT.

This clone was observed a handful of times. The CDR3 protein is CASSPMLQETQYF. As DNA, the CDR3 is TGTGCCAGCTCCCCGATGCTCCAAGAGACCCAGTACTTC. The chain has TRBV2 and TRBJ2-5, with D hard to call. The germline V and J ends were trimmed by 8 bases and 1 base, with 11 bases remaining between them. CDR1 SNHLY and CDR2 FYNNEI come from the germline V gene. The CDR3 sequence is 13 residues long. The full variable domain, completed using reference TRBV2 and TRBJ2-5, is EPEVTQTPSHQVTQMGQEVILRCVPISNHLYFYWYRQILGQKVEFLVSFYNNEISEKSEIFDDQFSVERPDGSNFTLKIRSTKLEDSAMYFCASSPMLQETQYFGPGTRLLVL.

With respect to this clone: Other DNA sequences in the same sample also yield this CDR3. The genes are TRBV18 and TRBJ1-2; D might be TRBD1 (5 bases). The CDR3 is made up of 14 amino acids. The germline V gene encodes CDR1 KGHSH and CDR2 LQKENI. Trimming took 3 bases from V and 4 from J, leaving 12 bases between them. This CDR3 reads CASSPGQDLYGYTF. The CDR3 bases are TGTGCCAGCTCACCGGGGCAGGACCTCTATGGCTACACCTTC.